A selection of T cell receptor beta chains follows, all from one sample in a study of OX40 agonist ivuxolimab in advanced cancers. Measured with immunoSEQ multiplex PCR; TCRdb has only the in-frame clones, and not every one. The sample holds some 37,000 clones, 65% to 90% seen once. Sequenced material: CD4+ or CD8+ T cells sorted from blood, taken in a trial of the OX40 agonist ivuxolimab. Source of these receptors: an adult with an advanced solid tumor such as melanoma, head and neck, liver or kidney cancer. Both conserved end residues are part of each CDR3. A D gene is named only where the DNA matches it firmly. A clone size is listed for some rows: how often the clone was seen (once, few, many), or a class if it is expanded.

V	D	J	size	CDR3	DNA
TRBV4-1	.	TRBJ2-4	.	CASSQDQGTKNIQYF	TGCGCCAGCAGCCAAGACCAAGGAACCAAAAACATTCAGTACTTC
TRBV6-5	.	TRBJ2-3	.	CASSYSASVDTQYF	TGTGCCAGCAGTTACTCAGCTTCCGTAGATACGCAGTATTTT
TRBV12-5	TRBD2	TRBJ2-5	few	CASGKRAGVETQYF	TGTGCTAGTGGTAAACGAGCGGGGGTGGAGACCCAGTACTTC
TRBV5-6	.	TRBJ1-4	.	CASSLERGPFNEKLFF	TGTGCCAGCAGCTTGGAACGGGGACCCTTTAATGAAAAACTGTTTTTT
TRBV19	TRBD1	TRBJ2-2	.	CASSHQGARGAGELFF	TGTGCCAGTAGCCATCAGGGGGCCAGGGGGGCCGGGGAGCTGTTTTTT
TRBV19	TRBD1	TRBJ2-2	once	CASSIGRDRDYTGELFF	TGTGCCAGTAGTATAGGCAGGGACAGGGACTACACCGGGGAGCTGTTTTTT
TRBV7-7	.	TRBJ1-1	.	CASSPLAGASTEAFF	TGTGCTAGCAGCCCGCTGGCCGGGGCGAGTACTGAAGCTTTCTTT
TRBV7-2	.	TRBJ2-3	.	CASSLSQSSDTQYF	TGTGCCAGCAGCTTAAGTCAGAGTTCAGATACGCAGTATTTT
TRBV5-1	TRBD1	TRBJ1-1	once	CASSSRPGQGATEAFF	TGCGCCAGCAGCTCGAGGCCGGGACAGGGGGCTACTGAAGCTTTCTTT
TRBV6-5	TRBD1	TRBJ2-2	.	CASSRDRRESGELFF	TGTGCCAGCAGTCGGGACAGGCGTGAGTCCGGGGAGCTGTTTTTT
TRBV4-2	TRBD1	TRBJ2-7	.	CASSGRTGDDEQYF	TGTGCCAGCAGCGGGAGGACAGGGGACGACGAGCAGTACTTC
TRBV6-6	TRBD2	TRBJ2-5	.	CASRPRGVQETQYF	TGTGCCAGCAGACCCCGGGGGGTCCAAGAGACCCAGTACTTC
TRBV27	TRBD1	TRBJ1-4	.	CASSARNRGKLFF	TGTGCCAGCAGTGCAAGAAACAGGGGAAAACTGTTTTTT
TRBV25-1	TRBD2	TRBJ2-5	.	CASSEWGGETQYF	TGTGCCAGCAGTGAATGGGGGGGAGAGACCCAGTACTTC
TRBV5-5	.	TRBJ1-4	.	CASSFGANEKLFF	TGTGCCAGCAGCTTCGGGGCTAATGAAAAACTGTTTTTT
TRBV19	.	TRBJ2-3	.	CASVGEPDTQYF	TGTGCCAGCGTGGGGGAGCCAGATACGCAGTATTTT